The 9 T cell receptor beta chains below all came from one sample that was sequenced in a study of CD8+ T cells in alopecia areata. RNA was isolated and reverse transcribed to cDNA, the sequencing template. Generated by immunoSEQ multiplex PCR, the TCRdb table keeps only in-frame clones and is missing some. The sample has about 210,000 clones, roughly two fifths seen once. Treatment in this sample: oral pan-JAK inhibitor, 5-10 mg twice daily. The sample was CD4+ T cells sorted from blood, taken at approximately week 31, from a patient treated with tofacitinib. Receptors originate from a human donor with alopecia areata.

This clone has a handful of counts. This chain connects TRBV30 to TRBJ2-3, with TRBD2 matching over 7 bases. Losses at the gene ends were 3 bases for V and 4 bases for J; bases not matched to a gene: 7. This CDR3 is 14 amino acids long. In germline, CDR1 is GTSNPN, CDR2 SVGIG (reference sequence). The CDR3 coding sequence is TGTGCCTGGAGAAGAGCGGGGAGGGCAGATACGCAGTATTTT. Residues: CAWRRAGRADTQYF.

The V and J genes are TRBV7-2 and TRBJ1-5, with D perhaps matching TRBD1 (5 bases). Germline loops: CDR1 SGHTA, CDR2 FQGNSA. Trimming stripped 4 bases from V and 4 bases from J, with 8 bases between. The CDR3 is 13 amino acids. CDR3 sequence: CASSSRGNQPQHF. CDR3 DNA: TGTGCCAGCAGCTCTCGGGGGAATCAGCCCCAGCATTTT.

This clone occurred once. The rearrangement links TRBV5-1 to TRBJ1-4, with a tentative D call TRBD1 (6 bases). Trimming left V 1 base short and J 6 bases short, with 10 bases between. The CDR3 is 14 residues long. Germline V lookup: CDR1 SGHRS, CDR2 YFSETQ. CDR3 amino acids: CASSLTGPDEKLFF. The CDR3 region has the DNA TGCGCCAGCAGCTTGACAGGGCCTGATGAAAAACTGTTTTTT.

The chain combines TRBV30 with TRBJ1-1, with D perhaps TRBD1 (6 bases). V was cut by 5 bases and J by 3 bases, with 19 bases left in between. CDR3 length: 15 residues. CDR1 and CDR2 (germline): GTSNPN, SVGIG (reference sequence). CDR3 nucleotides: TGTGCCTGGGGGGGCCAAAATGAATGGGACACTGAAGCTTTCTTT. Its translation: CAWGGQNEWDTEAFF.

The V call is TRBV7-9, the J call TRBJ2-7; a weak D match, TRBD2 (6 bases). CDR3 length: 16 residues. Germline CDR1 is SEHNR and CDR2 is FQNEAQ (reference sequence). V lost 0 bases, J lost 5 bases, and 17 bases lay in between. The CDR3 is CASSLAVLSGHDEQYF. CDR3 DNA: TGTGCCAGCAGCTTAGCGGTTCTTAGCGGACATGACGAGCAGTACTTC.

The chain joins TRBV30 to TRBJ2-2, with TRBD2 matching over 8 bases. Germline CDR1 reads GTSNPN; CDR2 reads SVGIG (reference sequence). The CDR3 extends over 14 amino acids. With 3 bases clipped from V and 5 bases from J, the junction kept 5 bases outside the gene matches. The CDR3 loop is CAWRAPSGTGELFF. The DNA for the CDR3 is TGTGCCTGGAGAGCTCCTAGCGGGACCGGGGAGCTGTTTTTT.

This rearrangement joins TRBV2 to TRBJ2-7; a weak D match, TRBD1 (6 bases). The CDR3 totals 12 residues. The germline V gene has CDR1 SNHLY and CDR2 FYNNEI. V dropped 5 bases and J dropped 4 bases, with 9 bases sitting between them. The CDR3 coding sequence is TGTGCCAGCAGTTACGACAGGTACGAGCAGTACTTC. Translating it yields CASSYDRYEQYF.

This clone was counted ten times or more. The rearrangement links TRBV6-1 to TRBJ2-4; D is undetermined. V lost 4 bases to trimming and J lost 8 bases, with 6 bases between them. The CDR3 loop spans 11 amino acids. From germline, CDR1 is MNHNS and CDR2 SASEGT. The chain's CDR3 is CASSGTHIQYF. DNA for the CDR3: TGTGCCAGCAGTGGGACGCACATTCAGTACTTC.

On this clone: In the same sample, other DNA sequences code for this CDR3. J is TRBJ2-7 and V is TRBV6-5; D is perhaps TRBD2 (5 bases). Germline V lookup: CDR1 MNHEY, CDR2 SVGAGI. V lost 0 bases to trimming and J lost 6 bases, with 12 bases between them. The CDR3 spans 14 residues. Here the CDR3 reads CASSYSAVGFEQYF. The CDR3 DNA follows: TGTGCCAGCAGTTACTCAGCGGTAGGATTCGAGCAGTACTTC.